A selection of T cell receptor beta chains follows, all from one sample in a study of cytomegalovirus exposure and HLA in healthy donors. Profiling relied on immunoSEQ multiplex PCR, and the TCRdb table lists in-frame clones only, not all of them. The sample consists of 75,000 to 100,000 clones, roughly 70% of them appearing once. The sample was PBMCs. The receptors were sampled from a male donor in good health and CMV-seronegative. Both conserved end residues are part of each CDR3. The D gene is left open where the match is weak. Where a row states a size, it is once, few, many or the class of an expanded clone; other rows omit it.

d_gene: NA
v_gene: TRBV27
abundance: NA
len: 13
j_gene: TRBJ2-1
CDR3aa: CASSFAGYNEQFF
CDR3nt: TGTGCCAGCAGTTTTGCGGGTTACAATGAGCAGTTCTTC

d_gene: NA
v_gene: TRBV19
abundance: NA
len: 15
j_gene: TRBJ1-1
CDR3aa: CASCKVPGSNTEAFF
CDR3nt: TGTGCCAGTTGTAAGGTCCCGGGGTCGAACACTGAAGCTTTCTTT

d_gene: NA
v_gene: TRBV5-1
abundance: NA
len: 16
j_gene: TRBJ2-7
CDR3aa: CASSFSKEKAAYEQYF
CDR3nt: TGCGCCAGCAGCTTTTCAAAGGAGAAGGCGGCATACGAGCAGTACTTC

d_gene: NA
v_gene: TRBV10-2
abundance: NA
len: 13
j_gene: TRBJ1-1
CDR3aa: CASRTAVYTEAFF
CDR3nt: TGCGCCAGCAGGACTGCGGTATACACTGAAGCTTTCTTT

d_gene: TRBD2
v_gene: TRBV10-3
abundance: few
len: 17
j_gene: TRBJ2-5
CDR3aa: CAISESVGEGPHETQYF
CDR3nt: TGTGCCATCAGTGAGTCTGTGGGGGAGGGCCCACATGAGACCCAGTACTTC

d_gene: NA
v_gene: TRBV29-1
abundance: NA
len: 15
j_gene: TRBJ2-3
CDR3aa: CSVWASDRYVDTQYF
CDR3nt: TGCAGCGTGTGGGCCTCGGATAGATACGTAGATACGCAGTATTTT

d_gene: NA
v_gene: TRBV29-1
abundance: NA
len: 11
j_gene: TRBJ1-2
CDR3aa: CSVAGNYGYTF
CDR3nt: TGCAGCGTCGCAGGAAACTATGGCTACACCTTC

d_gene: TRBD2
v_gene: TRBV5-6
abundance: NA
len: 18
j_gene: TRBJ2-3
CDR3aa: CASSLDRTTGTSRDTQYF
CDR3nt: TGTGCCAGCAGCTTGGACCGTACTACCGGGACTAGCCGCGATACGCAGTATTTT

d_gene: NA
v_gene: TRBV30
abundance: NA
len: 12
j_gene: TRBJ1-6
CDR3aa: CAWQGYNSPLHF
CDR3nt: TGTGCCTGGCAGGGTTATAATTCACCCCTCCACTTT

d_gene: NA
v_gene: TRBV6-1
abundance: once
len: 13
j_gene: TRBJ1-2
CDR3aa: CASSERGDRGYTF
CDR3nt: TGTGCCAGCAGTGAAAGAGGTGATCGCGGCTACACCTTC

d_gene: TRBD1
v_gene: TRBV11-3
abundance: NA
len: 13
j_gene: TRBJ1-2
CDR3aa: CASSLGDSYGYTF
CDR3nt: TGTGCCAGCAGCCTCGGGGACAGCTATGGCTACACCTTC

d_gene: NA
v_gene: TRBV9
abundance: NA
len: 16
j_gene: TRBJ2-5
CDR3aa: CASSVGLRGNQETQYF
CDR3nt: TGTGCCAGCAGCGTCGGATTAAGGGGAAACCAAGAGACCCAGTACTTC

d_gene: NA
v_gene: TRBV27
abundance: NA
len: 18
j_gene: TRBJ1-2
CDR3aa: CASSFRAGGPLANYGYTF
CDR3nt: TGTGCCAGCAGTTTCCGGGCCGGGGGGCCCTTAGCTAACTATGGCTACACCTTC

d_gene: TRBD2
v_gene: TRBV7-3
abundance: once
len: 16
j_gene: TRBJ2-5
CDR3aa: CASSPSGTSGQETQYF
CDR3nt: TGTGCCAGCAGCCCGTCCGGGACTAGCGGCCAAGAGACCCAGTACTTC

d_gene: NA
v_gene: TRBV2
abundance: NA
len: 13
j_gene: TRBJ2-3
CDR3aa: CASREGVGYTQYF
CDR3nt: TGTGCCAGCAGAGAGGGCGTCGGGTATACGCAGTATTTT

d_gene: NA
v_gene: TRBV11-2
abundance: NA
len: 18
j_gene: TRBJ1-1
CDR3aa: CASSLDLSGGTANTEAFF
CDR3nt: TGTGCCAGCAGCTTAGATCTAAGTGGGGGGACCGCGAACACTGAAGCTTTCTTT

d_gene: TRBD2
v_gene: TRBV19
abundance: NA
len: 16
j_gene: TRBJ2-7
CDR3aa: CASSTPKTSISYEQYF
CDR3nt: TGTGCCAGTAGTACTCCTAAGACTAGCATTTCCTACGAGCAGTACTTC

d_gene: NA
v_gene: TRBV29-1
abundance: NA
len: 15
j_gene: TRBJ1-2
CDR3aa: CSVLSLIPSNYGYTF
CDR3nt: TGCAGCGTTCTCTCTCTAATCCCTTCTAACTATGGCTACACCTTC

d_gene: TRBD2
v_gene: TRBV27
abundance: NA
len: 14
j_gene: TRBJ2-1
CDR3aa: CASSLGLAVDEQFF
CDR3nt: TGTGCCAGCAGTTTAGGACTAGCGGTTGATGAGCAGTTCTTC

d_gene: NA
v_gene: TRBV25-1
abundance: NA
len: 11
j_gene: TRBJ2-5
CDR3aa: CASGERKTQYF
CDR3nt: TGTGCCAGTGGGGAGCGGAAGACCCAGTACTTC

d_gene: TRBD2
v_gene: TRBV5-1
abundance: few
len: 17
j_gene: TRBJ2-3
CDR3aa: CASSTGTSGRGRDTQYF
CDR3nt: TGCGCCAGCAGCACCGGGACTAGCGGGAGAGGAAGAGATACGCAGTATTTT

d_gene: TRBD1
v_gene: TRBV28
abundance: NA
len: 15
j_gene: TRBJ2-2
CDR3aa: CASSGGGQGIRELFF
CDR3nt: TGTGCCAGCTCTGGGGGGGGACAGGGTATCCGGGAGCTGTTTTTT

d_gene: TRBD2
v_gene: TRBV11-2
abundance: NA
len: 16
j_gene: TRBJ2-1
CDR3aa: CASSPPGLASYNEQFF
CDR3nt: TGTGCCAGCAGCCCCCCGGGACTAGCGTCCTACAATGAGCAGTTCTTC

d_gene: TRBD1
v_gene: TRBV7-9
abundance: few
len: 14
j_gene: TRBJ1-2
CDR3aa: CASSLGGQGTGYTF
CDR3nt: TGTGCCAGCAGCTTAGGGGGACAGGGGACTGGCTACACCTTC

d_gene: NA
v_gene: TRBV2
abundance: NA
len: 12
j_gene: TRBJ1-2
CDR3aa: CASGRENYGYTF
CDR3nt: TGTGCCAGCGGGAGGGAAAACTATGGCTACACCTTC

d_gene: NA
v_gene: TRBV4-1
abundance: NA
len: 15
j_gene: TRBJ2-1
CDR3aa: CASSLSAVSYNEQFF
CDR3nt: TGCGCCAGCAGCCTAAGCGCGGTCTCCTACAATGAGCAGTTCTTC

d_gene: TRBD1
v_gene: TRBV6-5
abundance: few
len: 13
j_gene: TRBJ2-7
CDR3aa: CASSGTGYYEQYF
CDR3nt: TGTGCCAGCAGCGGGACAGGCTACTACGAGCAGTACTTC

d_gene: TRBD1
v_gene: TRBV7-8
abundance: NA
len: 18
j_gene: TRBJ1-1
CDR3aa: CASSLEGQGEVGNTEAFF
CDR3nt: TGTGCCAGCAGCTTAGAGGGACAGGGGGAGGTGGGGAACACTGAAGCTTTCTTT

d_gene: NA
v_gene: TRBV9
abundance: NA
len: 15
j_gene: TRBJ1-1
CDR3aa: CASSPRRLLNTEAFF
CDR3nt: TGTGCCAGCAGCCCTAGGAGGCTGCTGAACACTGAAGCTTTCTTT

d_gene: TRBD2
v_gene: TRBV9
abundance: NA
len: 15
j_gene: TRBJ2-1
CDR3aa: CASSPRGESYNEQFF
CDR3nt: TGTGCCAGCAGCCCCCGGGGGGAGTCCTACAATGAGCAGTTCTTC

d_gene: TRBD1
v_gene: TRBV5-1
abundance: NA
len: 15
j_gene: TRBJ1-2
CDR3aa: CASSFSGQGNYGYTF
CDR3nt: TGCGCCAGCAGCTTTTCAGGACAGGGGAACTATGGCTACACCTTC

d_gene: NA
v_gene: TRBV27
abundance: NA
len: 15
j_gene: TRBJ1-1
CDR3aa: CASRRQRAGDTEAFF
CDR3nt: TGTGCCAGCAGACGACAGCGAGCGGGCGACACTGAAGCTTTCTTT

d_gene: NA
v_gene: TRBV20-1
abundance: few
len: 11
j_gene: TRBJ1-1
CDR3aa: CSARGATEAFF
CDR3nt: TGCAGTGCTAGAGGGGCCACTGAAGCTTTCTTT

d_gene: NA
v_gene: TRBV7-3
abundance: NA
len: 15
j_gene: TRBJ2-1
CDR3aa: CASSLTVGGYNEQFF
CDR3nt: TGTGCCAGCAGCTTAACGGTCGGCGGCTACAATGAGCAGTTCTTC

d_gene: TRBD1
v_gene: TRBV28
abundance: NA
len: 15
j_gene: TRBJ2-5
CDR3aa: CASSPTGRGRETQYF
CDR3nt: TGTGCCAGCAGCCCAACGGGAAGGGGGCGAGAGACCCAGTACTTC

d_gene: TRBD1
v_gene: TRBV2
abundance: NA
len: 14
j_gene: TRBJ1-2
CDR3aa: CASSEDRGRHGYTF
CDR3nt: TGTGCCAGCAGTGAAGACAGGGGGCGTCATGGCTACACCTTC

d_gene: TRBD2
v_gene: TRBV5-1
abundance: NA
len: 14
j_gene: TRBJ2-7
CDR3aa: CASSPGLSVREQYF
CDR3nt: TGCGCCAGCAGCCCGGGACTAAGCGTACGCGAGCAGTACTTC

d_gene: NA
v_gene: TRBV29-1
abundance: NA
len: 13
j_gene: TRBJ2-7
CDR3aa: CSVDSGGSGEQYF
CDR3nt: TGCAGCGTTGATTCGGGTGGGAGCGGTGAGCAGTACTTC

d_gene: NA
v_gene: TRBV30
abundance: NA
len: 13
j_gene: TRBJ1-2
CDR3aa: CAWSVAGAGGYTF
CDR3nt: TGTGCCTGGAGTGTAGCGGGGGCGGGTGGCTACACCTTC

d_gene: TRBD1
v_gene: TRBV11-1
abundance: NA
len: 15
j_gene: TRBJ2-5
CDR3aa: CASSPRDRGQETQYF
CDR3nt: TGTGCCAGCAGCCCCCGGGACAGGGGGCAAGAGACCCAGTACTTC

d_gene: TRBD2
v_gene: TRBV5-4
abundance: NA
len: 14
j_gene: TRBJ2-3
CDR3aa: CASSSSGGLDTQYF
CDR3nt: TGTGCCAGCAGCTCTAGCGGGGGGCTCGATACGCAGTATTTT

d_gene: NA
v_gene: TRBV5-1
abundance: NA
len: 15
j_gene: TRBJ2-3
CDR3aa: CASSPGLTTTDTQYF
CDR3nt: TGCGCCAGCAGCCCGGGACTCACAACGACAGATACGCAGTATTTT

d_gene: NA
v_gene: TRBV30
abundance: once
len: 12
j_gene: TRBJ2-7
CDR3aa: CAWSVLSREQYF
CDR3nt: TGTGCCTGGAGTGTACTCTCCCGCGAGCAGTACTTC

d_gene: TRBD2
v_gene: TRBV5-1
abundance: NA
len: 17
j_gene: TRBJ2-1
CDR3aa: CASSFPTSGDSYNEQFF
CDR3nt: TGCGCCAGCAGCTTCCCGACTAGCGGGGACTCCTACAATGAGCAGTTCTTC

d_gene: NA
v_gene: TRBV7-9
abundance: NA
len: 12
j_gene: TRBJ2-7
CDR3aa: CASSLSRSEQYF
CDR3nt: TGTGCCAGCAGCTTAAGTCGTAGCGAGCAGTACTTC

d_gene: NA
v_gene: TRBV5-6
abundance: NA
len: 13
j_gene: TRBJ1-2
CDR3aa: CASSLAQNYGYTF
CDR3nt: TGTGCCAGCAGCTTGGCCCAGAACTATGGCTACACCTTC

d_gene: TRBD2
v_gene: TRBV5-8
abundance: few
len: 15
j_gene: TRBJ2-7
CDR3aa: CASSSGLAGYEEQYF
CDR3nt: TGTGCCAGCAGCTCGGGACTAGCGGGATATGAGGAGCAGTACTTC

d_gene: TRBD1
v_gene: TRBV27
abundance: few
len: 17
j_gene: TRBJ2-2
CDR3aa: CASSLFGTGANTGELFF
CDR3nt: TGTGCCAGCAGTTTATTCGGGACAGGGGCGAACACCGGGGAGCTGTTTTTT

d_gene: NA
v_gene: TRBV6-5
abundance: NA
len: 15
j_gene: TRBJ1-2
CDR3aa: CASSYSNINRDGYTF
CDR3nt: TGTGCCAGCAGTTACTCCAATATTAACAGGGATGGCTACACCTTC

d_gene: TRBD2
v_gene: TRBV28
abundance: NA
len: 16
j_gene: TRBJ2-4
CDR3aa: CASSLVPGLVANIQYF
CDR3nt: TGTGCCAGCAGTTTAGTCCCGGGACTAGTAGCTAACATTCAGTACTTC

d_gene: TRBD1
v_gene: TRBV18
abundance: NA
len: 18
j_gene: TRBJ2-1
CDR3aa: CASSPQDRALSSYNEQFF
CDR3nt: TGTGCCAGCTCACCACAGGACAGGGCGTTAAGCTCCTACAATGAGCAGTTCTTC

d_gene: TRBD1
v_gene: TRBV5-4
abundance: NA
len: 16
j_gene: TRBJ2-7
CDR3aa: CASSPGQQGAGYEQYF
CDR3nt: TGTGCCAGCAGCCCCGGACAACAGGGGGCGGGTTACGAGCAGTACTTC

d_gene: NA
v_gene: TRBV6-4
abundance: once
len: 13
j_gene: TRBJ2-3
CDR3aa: CATAAFNTDTQYF
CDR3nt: TGTGCCACCGCGGCTTTTAACACAGATACGCAGTATTTT

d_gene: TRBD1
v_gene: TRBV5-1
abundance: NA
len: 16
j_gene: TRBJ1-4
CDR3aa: CASSLGDRGANEKLFF
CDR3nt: TGCGCCAGCAGCTTGGGAGACAGGGGGGCTAATGAAAAACTGTTTTTT

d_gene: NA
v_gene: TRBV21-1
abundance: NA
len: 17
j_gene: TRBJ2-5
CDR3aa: CASSNRKDRGFGETQYF
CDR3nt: TGTGCCAGCAGCAACCGAAAGGACAGGGGCTTTGGAGAGACCCAGTACTTC

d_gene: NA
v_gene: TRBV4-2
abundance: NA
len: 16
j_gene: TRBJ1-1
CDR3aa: CASSRERQAHGTEAFF
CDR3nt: TGTGCCAGCAGCCGAGAAAGACAGGCGCACGGCACTGAAGCTTTCTTT

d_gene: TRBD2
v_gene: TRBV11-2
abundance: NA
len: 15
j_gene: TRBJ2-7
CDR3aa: CASSPGRTSIYEQYF
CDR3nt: TGTGCCAGCAGCCCCGGCCGGACTAGTATCTACGAGCAGTACTTC

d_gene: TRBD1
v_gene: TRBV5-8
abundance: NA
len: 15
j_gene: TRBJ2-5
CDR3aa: CASSSRDRVAETQYF
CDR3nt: TGTGCCAGCAGCTCCCGGGACAGGGTTGCAGAGACCCAGTACTTC

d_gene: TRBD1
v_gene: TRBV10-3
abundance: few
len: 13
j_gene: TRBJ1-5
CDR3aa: CAITNDRVQPQHF
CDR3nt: TGTGCCATCACTAACGACAGGGTTCAGCCCCAGCATTTT

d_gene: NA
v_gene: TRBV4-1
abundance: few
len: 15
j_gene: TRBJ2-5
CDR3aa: CASSQDRTDQETQYF
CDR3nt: TGCGCCAGCAGCCAAGATCGGACAGACCAAGAGACCCAGTACTTC